The rows below give T cell receptor beta chains drawn from one sample of a study of T cells expressing NK-cell markers. TCRdb reprocessed the 5' RACE reads and reports one entry per CDR3 protein, with no DNA. The sample table includes roughly 380,000 distinct CDR3 sequences. The sequenced sample consisted of blood T cells: a sorted CD56 or NKG2C T cell subset, CD4+ or CD8+ T cells, or bulk PBMC T cells (not recorded which). The source of these receptors is a man between 18 and 69 years old in good health. Both conserved end residues are part of each CDR3. Each record gives: V gene, CDR3 length, J gene, CDR3 protein.

V gene: TRBV6-1; CDR3 length: 13; J gene: TRBJ2-7; CDR3 protein: CASSRGLSYEQYF
V gene: TRBV21-1; CDR3 length: 18; J gene: TRBJ1-6; CDR3 protein: CASSPDWRTGLWNSPLHF
V gene: TRBV2; CDR3 length: 13; J gene: TRBJ1-5; CDR3 protein: CASRWQGNQPQHF
V gene: TRBV28; CDR3 length: 15; J gene: TRBJ2-7; CDR3 protein: CASSLLFGPIYEQYF
V gene: TRBV18; CDR3 length: 14; J gene: TRBJ1-2; CDR3 protein: CASSPRVETYGYTF
V gene: TRBV6-5; CDR3 length: 16; J gene: TRBJ2-6; CDR3 protein: CASINDRGVGANVLTF
V gene: TRBV20-1; CDR3 length: 11; J gene: TRBJ1-1; CDR3 protein: CSARYGSEAFF
V gene: TRBV6-1; CDR3 length: 16; J gene: TRBJ2-7; CDR3 protein: CASSPLAGELSYEQYF
V gene: TRBV4-2; CDR3 length: 14; J gene: TRBJ1-1; CDR3 protein: CASSGQGLRAEAFF
V gene: TRBV28; CDR3 length: 15; J gene: TRBJ1-1; CDR3 protein: CASSSPGAQNTEAFF
V gene: TRBV20-1; CDR3 length: 14; J gene: TRBJ2-5; CDR3 protein: CSARDAASGETQYF
V gene: TRBV6-6; CDR3 length: 13; J gene: TRBJ2-7; CDR3 protein: CASIRGHSYEQYF
V gene: TRBV11-2; CDR3 length: 14; J gene: TRBJ2-7; CDR3 protein: CASSYQQVAYEQYF